The present entry profiles one T cell receptor beta chain with its context. What it binds is unknown. CDR3 length equals 15 residues. Germline V CDR1 and CDR2: SEHNR, FQNEAQ (reference sequence). The V and J ends lost 4 bases and 0 bases respectively, with 12 bases between them. These data are taken from a study of chemoradiotherapy in HPV16-positive cancers. Findings and caveats of the study: The functional HPV-specific definition rests on just a couple of HPV16-positive patients.

The data were produced by immunoSEQ multiplex PCR, yet TCRdb's version contains in-frame clones alone and is incomplete. This table holds 17,000 or so clones, roughly two thirds found once. The source of this sequence is a human donor with HPV-associated anogenital cancer. J is TRBJ1-1 and V is TRBV7-9; perhaps TRBD1 as D (5 bases). This sample comprised tumor tissue, obtained from a patient who underwent chemoradiotherapy. Written as DNA, the CDR3 is TGTGCCAGCAGCTGGGGCAGTGGGATGAACACTGAAGCTTTCTTT. Encoded protein: CASSWGSGMNTEAFF. The variable domain in full, with the rest retrieved from reference TRBV7-9 and TRBJ1-1, is DTGVSQNPRHKITKRGQNVTFRCDPISEHNRLYWYRQTLGQGPEFLTYFQNEAQLEKSRLLSDRFSAERPKGSFSTLEIQRTEQGDSAMYLCASSWGSGMNTEAFFGQGTRLTVV.